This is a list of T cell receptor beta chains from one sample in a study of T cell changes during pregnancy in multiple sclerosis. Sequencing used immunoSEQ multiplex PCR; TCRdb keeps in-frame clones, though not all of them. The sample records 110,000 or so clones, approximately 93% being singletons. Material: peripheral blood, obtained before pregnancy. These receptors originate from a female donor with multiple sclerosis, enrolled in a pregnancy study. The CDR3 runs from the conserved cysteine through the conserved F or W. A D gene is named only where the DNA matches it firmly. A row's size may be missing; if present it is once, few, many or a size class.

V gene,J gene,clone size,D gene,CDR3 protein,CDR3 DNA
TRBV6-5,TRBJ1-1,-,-,CASSPTGLNTEAFF,TGTGCCAGCAGTCCGACGGGATTGAACACTGAAGCTTTCTTT
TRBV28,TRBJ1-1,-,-,CASRRRGGNTEAFF,TGTGCCAGCAGAAGGAGGGGAGGAAACACTGAAGCTTTCTTT
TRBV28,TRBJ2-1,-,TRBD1,CASSFLLVGTGLLNEQFF,TGTGCCAGCAGTTTTCTCCTAGTCGGGACAGGGCTATTGAATGAGCAGTTCTTC
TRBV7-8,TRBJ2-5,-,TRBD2,CASSWARLAGQETQYF,TGTGCCAGCAGCTGGGCGAGGCTAGCGGGGCAAGAGACCCAGTACTTC
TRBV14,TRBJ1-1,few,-,CASSHFRSNTEAFF,TGTGCCAGCAGCCACTTCAGGTCAAACACTGAAGCTTTCTTT
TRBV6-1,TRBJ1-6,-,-,CASGSYGGSPLHF,TGTGCCAGTGGAAGTTACGGGGGTTCACCCCTCCACTTT
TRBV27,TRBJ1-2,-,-,CASSSIFPALANYGYTF,TGTGCCAGCAGCTCCATCTTTCCGGCCCTAGCTAACTATGGCTACACCTTC
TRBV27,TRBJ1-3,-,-,CARGRNTSSGNTIYF,TGTGCCAGGGGGCGAAACACGAGCTCTGGAAACACCATATATTTT
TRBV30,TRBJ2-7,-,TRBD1,CAWNYRGNDEQYF,TGTGCCTGGAACTACAGGGGCAACGACGAGCAGTACTTC
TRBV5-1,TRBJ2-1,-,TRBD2,CASSSGREFTYNEQFF,TGCGCCAGCAGCTCAGGGCGGGAGTTCACCTACAATGAGCAGTTCTTC
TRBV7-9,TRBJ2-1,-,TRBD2,CASSPRGGGSVDEQFF,TGTGCCAGCAGCCCGAGGGGCGGGGGGTCTGTGGATGAGCAGTTCTTC
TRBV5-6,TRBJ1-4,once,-,CASSPRGRDEKLFF,TGTGCCAGCAGCCCGCGGGGGCGGGATGAAAAACTGTTTTTT
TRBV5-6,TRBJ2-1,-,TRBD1,CASSLATGVSYNEQFF,TGTGCCAGCAGCTTGGCGACAGGGGTCTCCTACAATGAGCAGTTCTTC
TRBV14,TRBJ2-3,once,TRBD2,CASSLSGASTDTQYF,TGTGCCAGCAGCCTTAGCGGGGCCAGCACAGATACGCAGTATTTT
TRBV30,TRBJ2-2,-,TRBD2,CAWETPSGGALWYPGELFF,TGTGCCTGGGAGACCCCCAGCGGGGGGGCCTTGTGGTATCCCGGGGAGCTGTTTTTT
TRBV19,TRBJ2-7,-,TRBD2,CARQERDYLWGEQYF,TGTGCCAGACAGGAAAGGGACTACCTCTGGGGAGAGCAGTACTTC
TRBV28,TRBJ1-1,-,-,CASRPPVNTEAFF,TGTGCCAGCAGACCTCCAGTGAACACTGAAGCTTTCTTT
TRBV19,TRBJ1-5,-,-,CASSIQGSNQPQHF,TGTGCCAGTAGTATCCAGGGTAGCAATCAGCCCCAGCATTTT
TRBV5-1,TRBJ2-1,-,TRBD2,CASSLELAGGPVEQFF,TGCGCCAGCAGCTTGGAACTAGCGGGGGGGCCGGTTGAGCAGTTCTTC
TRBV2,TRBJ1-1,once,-,CASSEERETEAFF,TGTGCCAGCAGTGAGGAGAGAGAAACTGAAGCTTTCTTT
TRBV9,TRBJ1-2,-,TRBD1,CASSAMTGQSGYTF,TGTGCCAGCAGCGCAATGACAGGGCAGAGCGGCTACACCTTC
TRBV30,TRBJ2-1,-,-,CAWSARRGHNEQFF,TGTGCCTGGAGTGCCCGTAGAGGCCACAATGAGCAGTTCTTC
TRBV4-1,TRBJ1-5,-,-,CASSQVGVDQPQHF,TGCGCCAGCAGCCAAGTCGGGGTAGATCAGCCCCAGCATTTT
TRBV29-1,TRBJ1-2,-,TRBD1,CSVGQGVDYGYTF,TGCAGCGTTGGACAGGGAGTTGACTATGGCTACACCTTC
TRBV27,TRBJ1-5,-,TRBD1,CASSASRQGSNQPQHF,TGTGCCAGCAGTGCCTCCCGACAGGGGAGCAATCAGCCCCAGCATTTT
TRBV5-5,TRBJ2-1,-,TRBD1,CASRVQGVNEQFF,TGTGCCAGCAGAGTACAGGGGGTCAATGAGCAGTTCTTC
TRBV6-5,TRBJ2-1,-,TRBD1,CASNRPGQGANEQFF,TGTGCCAGCAACCGCCCGGGACAGGGGGCGAATGAGCAGTTCTTC
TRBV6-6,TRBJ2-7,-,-,CASSYSPGSYEQYF,TGTGCCAGCAGTTACTCCCCGGGCTCCTACGAGCAGTACTTC
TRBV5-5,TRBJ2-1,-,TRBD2,CASSRSGRDTYNEQFF,TGTGCCAGCAGCCGTAGCGGGAGGGACACCTACAATGAGCAGTTCTTC
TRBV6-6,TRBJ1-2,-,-,CASSLTDVDGYTF,TGTGCCAGCAGCTTGACAGACGTCGATGGCTACACCTTC
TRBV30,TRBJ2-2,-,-,CAWSGAAPRELFF,TGTGCCTGGAGCGGTGCTGCCCCCCGGGAGCTGTTTTTT
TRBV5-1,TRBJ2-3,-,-,CASRHGQSTDTQYF,TGCGCCAGCAGACATGGACAGAGCACAGATACGCAGTATTTT
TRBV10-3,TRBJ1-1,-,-,CAIQLQLNTEAFF,TGTGCCATCCAACTACAACTGAACACTGAAGCTTTCTTT
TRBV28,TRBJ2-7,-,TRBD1,CASTNQGAPYEQYF,TGTGCCAGCACCAACCAGGGGGCGCCGTACGAGCAGTACTTC
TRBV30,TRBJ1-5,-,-,CAWTGQGGQHQPQHF,TGTGCCTGGACCGGTCAGGGAGGACAACATCAGCCCCAGCATTTT
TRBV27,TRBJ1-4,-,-,CASSLSQATNEKLFF,TGTGCCAGCAGTTTATCGCAGGCAACTAATGAAAAACTGTTTTTT
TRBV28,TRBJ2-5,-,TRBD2,CASSLPGLALTQETQYF,TGTGCCAGCAGTCTTCCGGGACTAGCGCTAACCCAAGAGACCCAGTACTTC
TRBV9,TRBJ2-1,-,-,CASSPGGSGDEQFF,TGTGCCAGCAGCCCCGGGGGATCCGGCGATGAGCAGTTCTTC
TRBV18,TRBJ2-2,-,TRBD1,CASSADRAPTGELFF,TGTGCCAGCTCGGCGGACAGGGCGCCCACCGGGGAGCTGTTTTTT
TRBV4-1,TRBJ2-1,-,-,CASSQERNYNEQFF,TGCGCCAGCAGCCAGGAGCGGAACTACAATGAGCAGTTCTTC
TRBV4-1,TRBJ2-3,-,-,CASSRGEGGTDTQYF,TGCGCCAGCAGCAGGGGGGAGGGGGGCACAGATACGCAGTATTTT
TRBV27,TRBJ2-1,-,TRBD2,CASSLSAGVYNEQFF,TGTGCCAGCAGTTTATCGGCGGGAGTCTACAATGAGCAGTTCTTC
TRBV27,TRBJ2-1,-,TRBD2,CASSLLRGGTSYNEQFF,TGTGCCAGCAGTTTATTGCGGGGGGGAACATCCTACAATGAGCAGTTCTTC
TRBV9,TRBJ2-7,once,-,CASSVDDLSSYEQYF,TGTGCCAGCAGCGTAGACGACTTAAGCTCCTACGAGCAGTACTTC
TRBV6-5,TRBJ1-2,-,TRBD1,CASSLTGGFNYGYTF,TGTGCCAGCAGTTTGACAGGGGGGTTTAACTATGGCTACACCTTC
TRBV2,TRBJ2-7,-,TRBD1,CASRRGTGGDYEQYF,TGTGCCAGCAGGAGGGGGACAGGGGGAGACTACGAGCAGTACTTC
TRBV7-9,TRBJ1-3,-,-,CASSPRDNGSGNTIYF,TGTGCCAGCAGCCCCCGGGACAACGGCTCTGGAAACACCATATATTTT
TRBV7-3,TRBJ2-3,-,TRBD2,CASSFIAGGSTDTQYF,TGTGCCAGCAGTTTCATAGCGGGGGGGAGCACAGATACGCAGTATTTT
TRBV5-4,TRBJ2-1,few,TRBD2,CASSRETGTRIKDEQFF,TGTGCCAGCAGCCGTGAAACCGGGACTAGAATTAAGGATGAGCAGTTCTTC
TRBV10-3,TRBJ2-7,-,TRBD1,CAISSQVRDSIYEQYF,TGTGCCATCAGTTCCCAGGTCCGGGACAGTATATACGAGCAGTACTTC
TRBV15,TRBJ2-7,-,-,CATSGRVAYEQYF,TGTGCCACCAGCGGCAGGGTGGCGTACGAGCAGTACTTC
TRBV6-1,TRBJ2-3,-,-,CASRTRSPDTQYF,TGTGCCAGCAGGACTAGGAGCCCAGATACGCAGTATTTT
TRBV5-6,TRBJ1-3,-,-,CASSLSFNSGNTIYF,TGTGCCAGCAGCTTGAGCTTTAACTCTGGAAACACCATATATTTT
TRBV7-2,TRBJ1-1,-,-,CASSFGRDTEAFF,TGTGCCAGCTCCTTCGGGAGGGACACTGAAGCTTTCTTT
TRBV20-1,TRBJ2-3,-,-,CSVHDGDTQYF,TGCAGTGTCCACGACGGGGATACGCAGTATTTT
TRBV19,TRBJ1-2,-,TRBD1,CASSMVQGKDGYTF,TGTGCCAGTAGTATGGTACAGGGGAAGGATGGCTACACCTTC
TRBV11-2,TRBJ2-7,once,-,CASSLAGATYEQYF,TGTGCCAGCAGCTTAGCGGGAGCCACCTACGAGCAGTACTTC
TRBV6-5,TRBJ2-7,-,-,CASSYGGGRRGEQYF,TGTGCCAGCAGTTACGGGGGGGGGCGCAGGGGCGAGCAGTACTTC
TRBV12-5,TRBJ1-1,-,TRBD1,CASGLDRDTEAFF,TGTGCTAGTGGTCTAGACAGGGATACTGAAGCTTTCTTT